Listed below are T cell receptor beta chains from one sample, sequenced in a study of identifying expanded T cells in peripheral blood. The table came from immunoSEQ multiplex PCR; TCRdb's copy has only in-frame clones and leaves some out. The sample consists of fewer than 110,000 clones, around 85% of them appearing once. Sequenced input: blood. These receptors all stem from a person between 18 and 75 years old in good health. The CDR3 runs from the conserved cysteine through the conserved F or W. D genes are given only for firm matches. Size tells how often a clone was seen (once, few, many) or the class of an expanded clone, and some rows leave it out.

TGTGCCACCAGCAGAGTGGATAGCGGGGGGGCCTACGAGCAGTACTTC	CATSRVDSGGAYEQYF	TRBJ2-7	TRBV15	16	NA	TRBD2
TGCAGCGCCGATAGAAGGGGGCAAGGCACTGAAGCTTTCTTT	CSADRRGQGTEAFF	TRBJ1-1	TRBV29-1	14	NA	TRBD1
TGTGCCAGCAGTACCCTTGCCGACAGGGGGAAAGGGATAGCTAACTATGGCTACACCTTC	CASSTLADRGKGIANYGYTF	TRBJ1-2	TRBV28	20	NA	TRBD1
TGTGCCAGCAGTGCCGCCGGGACACCGTACCACGAGCAGTACTTC	CASSAAGTPYHEQYF	TRBJ2-7	TRBV6-1	15	NA	NA
TGTGCCAGCTCACCACCTGGTAGGCTCTATGGCTACACCTTC	CASSPPGRLYGYTF	TRBJ1-2	TRBV18	14	NA	NA
TGTGCCAGCAGCCATTCGGGGGGACGGGAGGAGACCCAGTACTTC	CASSHSGGREETQYF	TRBJ2-5	TRBV4-2	15	NA	TRBD2
TGTGCCACCAGCAGAAAGACAGATAATAATTCACCCCTCCACTTT	CATSRKTDNNSPLHF	TRBJ1-6	TRBV15	15	NA	NA
TGTGCCAGCACGCGGGCATCTAGGGGTTATGGCTACACCTTC	CASTRASRGYGYTF	TRBJ1-2	TRBV6-6	14	NA	NA
TGCGCCAGCAGCTGGGGACTAGCTAGCACAGATACGCAGTATTTT	CASSWGLASTDTQYF	TRBJ2-3	TRBV5-1	15	NA	TRBD2
TGCGCCAGCAGCCAAGATCTTACGGGGGCAGCAGGCCATGAAAAACTGTTTTTT	CASSQDLTGAAGHEKLFF	TRBJ1-4	TRBV4-3	18	NA	NA
TGCGCCAGCAGCATACAGGGTTTAGGCCAAGAGACCCAGTACTTC	CASSIQGLGQETQYF	TRBJ2-5	TRBV5-1	15	NA	NA
TGTGCCAGCAGCGTAGAAGCGGGGGGCACAGATACGCAGTATTTT	CASSVEAGGTDTQYF	TRBJ2-3	TRBV9	15	NA	TRBD2
TGTGCCATCAGTGAGTCAGACAGGGTGGGAGAGCAGTACTTC	CAISESDRVGEQYF	TRBJ2-7	TRBV10-3	14	NA	TRBD1
TGTGCCAGCTCACGGACCGAGCGGAATGGCTACACCTTC	CASSRTERNGYTF	TRBJ1-2	TRBV18	13	few	NA